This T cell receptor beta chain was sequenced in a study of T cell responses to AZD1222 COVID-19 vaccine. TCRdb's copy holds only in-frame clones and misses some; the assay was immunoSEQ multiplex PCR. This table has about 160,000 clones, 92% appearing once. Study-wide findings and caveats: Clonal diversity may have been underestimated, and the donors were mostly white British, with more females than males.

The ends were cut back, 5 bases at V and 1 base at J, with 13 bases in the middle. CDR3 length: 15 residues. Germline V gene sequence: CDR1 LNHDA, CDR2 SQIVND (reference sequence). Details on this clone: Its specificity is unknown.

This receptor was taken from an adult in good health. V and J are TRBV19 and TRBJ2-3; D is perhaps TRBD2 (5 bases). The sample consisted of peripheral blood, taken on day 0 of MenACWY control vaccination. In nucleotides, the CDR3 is TGTGCCAGTAGTCCCCGCAGCGGACGCACAGATACGCAGTATTTT. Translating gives CASSPRSGRTDTQYF. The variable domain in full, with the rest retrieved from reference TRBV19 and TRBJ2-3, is DGGITQSPKYLFRKEGQNVTLSCEQNLNHDAMYWYRQDPGQGLRLIYYSQIVNDFQKGDIAEGYSVSREKKESFPLTVTSAQKNPTAFYLCASSPRSGRTDTQYFGPGTRLTVL.